The source of this T cell receptor (beta chain) is a study of neurological immune-mediated disorders. Whole-study results and caveats: The highest TCR clonal expansion occurred in HTLV-1-associated myelopathy; multiple sclerosis fell below healthy controls.

The V segment lost 0 bases and the J segment 4 bases; nucleotides outside the gene matches: 3. The CDR3 consists of 15 residues. CDR1 is MGHRA, CDR2 YSYEKL, per germline. Template-switch 5'RACE cDNA synthesis added a 10-nucleotide unique molecular identifier. TCRdb reanalysed the 5' RACE reads using MiXCR and keeps one entry per CDR3 protein. The sample contains 50,000 or so distinct CDR3 sequences, 10% to 13% of which appear only once. Preparation of the unsorted libraries drew on 2 million PBMCs stored at -80 C. This clonotype has a count of ten or more. The antigen remains unidentified. This chain joins TRBV4-1 and TRBJ1-2; 9 positions agree with TRBD1. Specimen: PBMCs. This TCR derives from a middle-aged woman with HTLV-1-associated myelopathy (HAM/TSP). CDR3 protein: CASSQDRQGGYGYTF. The CDR3 coding sequence is TGCGCCAGCAGCCAAGATAGACAGGGGGGCTATGGCTACACCTTC.